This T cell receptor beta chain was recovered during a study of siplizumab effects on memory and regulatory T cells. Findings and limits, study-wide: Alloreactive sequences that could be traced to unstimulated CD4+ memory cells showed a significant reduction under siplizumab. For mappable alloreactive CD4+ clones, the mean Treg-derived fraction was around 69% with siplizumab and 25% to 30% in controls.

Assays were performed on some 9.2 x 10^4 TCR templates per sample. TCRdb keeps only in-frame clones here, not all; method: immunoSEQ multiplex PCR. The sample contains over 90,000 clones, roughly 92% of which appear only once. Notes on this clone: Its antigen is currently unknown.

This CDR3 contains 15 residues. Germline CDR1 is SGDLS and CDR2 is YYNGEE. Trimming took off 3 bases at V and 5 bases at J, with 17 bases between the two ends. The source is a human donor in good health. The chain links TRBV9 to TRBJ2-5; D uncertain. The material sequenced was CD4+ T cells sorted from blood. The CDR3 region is CASSGAPGAEETQYF. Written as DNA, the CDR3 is TGTGCCAGCAGCGGCGCCCCCGGCGCGGAGGAGACCCAGTACTTC.